Below, 2 T cell receptor beta chains from the same sample are listed, as sequenced in a study of cytomegalovirus exposure and HLA in healthy donors (TCRdb year 2017). Library preparation was by the immunoSEQ multiplex PCR assay. The multiplex PCR relied on a mix of 60 forward primers for TCR Vbeta segments and 13 reverse primers for TCR Jbeta segments. TCRdb obtained this table from immuneACCESS and retained in-frame rearrangements with V and J assigned. These tables miss some clones; where compared with another copy, unresolved V genes account for less than half of the shortfall, and the remainder is unexplained. The sample table holds about 170,000 clones, of which roughly 80% were seen once. Together, the top ten hold less than 3% of the sample. The sample comprised PBMCs. The origin of the receptors is a male donor in good health and CMV-seronegative.

Note on this clone: One end of the junction does not line up with germline, which may come from a read error. The chain recombines TRBV6-4 with TRBJ2-7; 10 bases match TRBD1. Germline V gives CDR1 MRHNA, CDR2 SNTAGT. The CDR3 is 14 amino acids. The CDR3 nucleotides are TGTGCCAGCACCGGGACAGGGGCTAACTACGAGCAGCACTTC. Amino acids: CASTGTGANYEQHF.

The rearrangement uses TRBV27 and TRBJ2-7; 7 bases match TRBD2. This CDR3 comprises 15 residues. J gave up 3 bases and V 1 base, and 6 bases lay outside the gene matches. The V gene's germline CDR1 is MNHEY and CDR2 SMNVEV (reference sequence). CDR3 in amino acids: CASSLFGTGGYEQYF. The CDR3 bases are TGTGCCAGCAGTTTATTCGGGACGGGGGGCTACGAGCAGTACTTC.